A single sample gave rise to the 24 T cell receptor beta chains below, sequenced in a study of response to subunit inactivated influenza vaccine. TCRdb reprocessed the RT-PCR reads with MiXCR, giving one entry per CDR3 protein. The sample lists about 800,000 distinct CDR3 sequences; 21% were seen once. The sequencing used PBMCs from blood, collected less than 6 days after vaccination. The receptors here all came from a man aged 50 to 60 who received an inactivated influenza vaccine.

The CDR3 sequence: CASSTRQGIDTKNIQYF. In nucleotides, the CDR3 is TGTGCCAGCAGTACTCGACAGGGGATAGATACCAAAAACATTCAGTACTTC. The V call is TRBV6-2 or TRBV6-3, the J call TRBJ2-4, with 8 bases matching TRBD1. This CDR3 is built from 17 residues. The germline CDR1 and CDR2 sequences are MNHEY and SVGEGT. Trimming at V came to 5 bases and at J to 2 bases, leaving 11 bases not matched to a gene.

The CDR3: CASSQELELAKNIQYF. The CDR3 region has the DNA TGCGCCAGCAGCCAGGAGTTGGAGCTAGCCAAAAACATTCAGTACTTC. The chain carries TRBV4-3 and TRBJ2-4; D ambiguous. The ends were cut back, 3 bases at V and 0 bases at J, with 12 bases in the middle. Germline CDR1 LGHNA, CDR2 YSLEER. The CDR3 is made up of 16 amino acids.

This chain links TRBV24-1 with TRBJ2-1; no clear D gene. This CDR3 is built from 12 residues. CDR1 is KGHDR, CDR2 SFDVKD, per germline. The V end lost 4 bases, the J end lost 5 bases, and 5 bases lay between the germline ends. The CDR3 coding sequence is TGTGCCACCAGTGAATTCAACAATGAGCAGTTCTTC. It encodes CATSEFNNEQFF.

The chain joins TRBV4-2 to TRBJ2-7, with D perhaps TRBD1 (5 bases). Germline V gene data show CDR1 as LGHNA and CDR2 as YNFKEQ. CDR3 length: 14 residues. V shed 1 base and J shed 4 bases, with 11 bases lying between them. The CDR3 spells CASSQGLTAYEQYF. CDR3 sequence (DNA): TGTGCCAGCAGCCAAGGCCTGACAGCTTACGAGCAGTACTTC.

This clonotype has a handful of counts. The gene calls are TRBV28 and TRBJ2-3; TRBD2 might be the D (5 bases). Per germline, CDR1 MDHEN and CDR2 SYDVKM. Trimming pared 10 bases from V and 8 bases from J, leaving 10 bases between. There are 10 residues in the CDR3. The CDR3: CATTRGTQYF. The DNA for the CDR3 is TGTGCCACGACCCGGGGTACGCAGTATTTT.

The chain employs TRBV12-3 or TRBV12-4 and TRBJ2-1; possible D gene TRBD2, 6 bases. The CDR3 contains 14 residues. Trimming took off 5 bases at V and 10 bases at J, with 18 bases between the two ends. The CDR3 protein is CASSPNDSGQEQFF. The CDR3 nucleotides read TGTGCCAGCAGTCCCAACGATAGCGGTCAGGAGCAGTTCTTC.

CDR3 coding DNA: TGTGCCAGCAGCAGCGGGACCCCGGCCGAGCAGTACTTC. Protein: CASSSGTPAEQYF. The chain combines TRBV5-6 with TRBJ2-7; 7 positions agree with TRBD2. This CDR3 spans 13 amino acids. Trimming removed 4 bases from V and 6 bases from J; junction bases left unmatched: 7. Germline CDR1 reads SGHDT; CDR2 reads YYEEEE.

The chain links TRBV20-1 to TRBJ2-7; D might be TRBD2 (6 bases). The CDR3 extends over 12 amino acids. Trimming removed 4 bases from V and 5 bases from J, with 12 bases in between. Germline-derived CDR1 and CDR2 are DFQATT and SNEGSKA (reference sequence). CDR3 DNA: TGCAGTGCTAAGGAGGGGCTGGACGAGCAGTACTTC. Protein product: CSAKEGLDEQYF.

The rearrangement joins TRBV9 to TRBJ2-1; TRBD2 matches at 11 bases. V shed 5 bases, J shed 3 bases, and the junction held 4 bases outside the gene matches. This CDR3 spans 15 amino acids. The germline V gene has CDR1 SGDLS and CDR2 YYNGEE. This chain's CDR3 is CASSETSGVYNEQFF. Here the CDR3 DNA reads TGTGCCAGCAGTGAGACTAGCGGGGTCTACAATGAGCAGTTCTTC.

The chain recombines TRBV12-3 or TRBV12-4 with TRBJ2-7, with D perhaps TRBD1 or TRBD2 (5 bases each). There are 15 residues in the CDR3. Trimming shortened V by 3 bases and J by 0 bases, and 12 bases separated the two germline ends. Written as DNA, the CDR3 is TGTGCCAGCAGTTTCCGGGACGTAAGCTCCTACGAGCAGTACTTC. Protein sequence: CASSFRDVSSYEQYF.

There are a few counts of this clonotype. The chain carries TRBV5-5 and TRBJ2-2; D ambiguous. CDR1 is SGHKS, CDR2 YYEKEE, per germline (reference sequence). The CDR3 consists of 15 residues. The V end was cut by 2 bases, the J end by 0 bases, with 8 bases between. The CDR3 loop is CASSFWESNTGELFF. CDR3 in DNA: TGTGCCAGCAGCTTTTGGGAATCGAACACCGGGGAGCTGTTTTTT.

The chain combines TRBV9 with TRBJ2-2; 10 bases agree with TRBD2. The CDR3 contains 15 residues. J was trimmed by 6 bases and V by 0 bases; bases with no gene match: 2. CDR1 is SGDLS, CDR2 YYNGEE, per germline. CDR3 sequence reads: CASSVVSGRAGELFF. The CDR3 nucleotides read TGTGCCAGCAGCGTAGTAAGCGGGAGGGCCGGGGAGCTGTTTTTT. The entire variable domain, with the rest obtained from reference TRBV9 and TRBJ2-2, is as follows: DSGVTQTPKHLITATGQRVTLRCSPRSGDLSVYWYQQSLDQGLQFLIQYYNGEERAKGNILERFSAQQFPDLHSELNLSSLELGDSALYFCASSVVSGRAGELFFGEGSRLTVL.

The chain has TRBV5-4 and TRBJ2-2, with 12 bases aligning to TRBD2. This CDR3 region has 16 residues. The V gene end was trimmed by 2 bases and the J gene end by 4 bases; junction bases not matched to a gene: 3. Germline assignment: CDR1 SGHNT and CDR2 YYREEE (reference sequence). The CDR3 DNA reads as TGTGCCAGCAGCTTCACTAGCGGGAGGCTCACCGGGGAGCTGTTTTTT. Encoded protein: CASSFTSGRLTGELFF.

This clonotype was picked up a small number of times. The J gene is TRBJ1-1, the V gene TRBV20-1; D not resolved. The CDR3 totals 14 residues. Germline assignment: CDR1 DFQATT and CDR2 SNEGSKA (reference sequence). V dropped 0 bases and J dropped 1 base, with 9 bases sitting between them. CDR3 sequence: CSARDASANTEAFF. DNA of the CDR3: TGCAGTGCTAGAGATGCGTCAGCGAACACTGAAGCTTTCTTT.

The J gene is TRBJ2-3, the V gene TRBV20-1, with 8 bases matching TRBD2. CDR3 length: 15 residues. Germline V gene lookup returns CDR1 DFQATT and CDR2 SNEGSKA (reference sequence). J gave up 6 bases and V 6 bases, and 14 bases lay outside the gene matches. For the CDR3, the DNA is TGCAGTGCCATGGGACTAGGGGGGGGAACCGATACGCAGTATTTT. It translates to CSAMGLGGGTDTQYF.

The chain employs TRBV2 and TRBJ2-3, with a weak D call TRBD2 (6 bases). This CDR3 is built from 19 residues. V gave up 10 bases and J gave up 1 base, with 30 bases separating them. Germline assignment: CDR1 SNHLY and CDR2 FYNNEI. CDR3 nucleotide sequence: TGTGCCATCTGCGGGGAACAGACCGGGGTGGACCAACGCACAGATACGCAGTATTTT. Translated: CAICGEQTGVDQRTDTQYF.

There are a few counts of this clonotype. CDR3 in DNA: TGTGCCAGCAGCTTAGGGGGACATGTCAATGAGCAGTTCTTC. Protein product: CASSLGGHVNEQFF. V gene TRBV11-2 combines with J gene TRBJ2-1, with a weak D call TRBD1 (6 bases). The CDR3 is made up of 14 amino acids. Germline assignment: CDR1 SGHAT and CDR2 FQNNGV. Between the trimmed V and J ends, which lost 1 base and 6 bases, there was a span of 10 bases.

The chain carries TRBV7-2 and TRBJ2-5; 9 bases align to TRBD2. Germline V lookup: CDR1 SGHTA, CDR2 FQGNSA. The length of the CDR3 is 16 residues. V lost 3 bases, J lost 9 bases, and 14 bases stayed unmatched. CDR3 protein: CASSLTAYASGASQYF. The CDR3 region has the DNA TGTGCCAGCAGCTTGACGGCCTATGCTAGCGGGGCATCCCAGTACTTC.

CDR3 DNA: TGTGCCAGCAGCTTAAAGACGCGCAGCAGGGAGACCCAGTACTTC. This translates into CASSLKTRSRETQYF. The V gene is TRBV7-6, the J gene TRBJ2-5; D is ambiguous. The V gene lost 2 bases and the J gene lost 5 bases, with 15 bases spanning the gap. Germline V CDR1 and CDR2: SGHVS, FNYEAQ. The CDR3 covers 15 residues.

The rearrangement links TRBV10-3 to TRBJ2-7; weak D call: TRBD2 (5 bases). The CDR3 runs 12 residues. Germline CDR1 ENHRY, CDR2 SYGVKD. The V end lost 4 bases, the J end lost 3 bases, and 7 bases lay between the germline ends. CDR3 in amino acids: CAISARGYEQYF. As DNA, the CDR3 is TGTGCCATCAGTGCCCGGGGCTACGAGCAGTACTTC.

The chain combines TRBV4-3 with TRBJ2-2, with 10 bases aligning to TRBD2. The J segment lost 1 base and the V segment lost 0 bases, leaving 5 bases of the junction unmatched. CDR3 length: 18 amino acids. Germline V lookup: CDR1 LGHNA, CDR2 YSLEER. The CDR3 bases are TGCGCCAGCAGCCAAGAAGTCAGCGGGAGGGGGAACACCGGGGAGCTGTTTTTT. Its translation is CASSQEVSGRGNTGELFF.

The chain combines TRBV6-2 or TRBV6-3 with TRBJ2-7; D not certain. This CDR3 comprises 13 residues. CDR1 MNHEY and CDR2 SVGEGT come from the germline V gene. Trimming stripped 5 bases from V and 2 bases from J, with 10 bases between. The CDR3 protein is CASSPDWTYEQYF. CDR3 coding DNA: TGTGCCAGCAGTCCTGACTGGACCTACGAGCAGTACTTC.

Ten or more counts support this clonotype. V gene TRBV6-5 combines with J gene TRBJ2-3; no firm D call. Germline CDR1 and CDR2: MNHEY and SVGAGI. The V end lost 0 bases, the J end lost 2 bases, and 6 bases lay between the germline ends. This CDR3 spans 14 amino acids. The CDR3 DNA reads TGTGCCAGCAGTTACTCGGTAGACACAGATACGCAGTATTTT. It encodes CASSYSVDTDTQYF.

The rearrangement joins TRBV5-1 to TRBJ2-1; D call uncertain. V was pared by 0 bases and J by 0 bases, with 10 bases between. CDR3 size: 16 residues. The germline CDR1 and CDR2 sequences are SGHRS and YFSETQ. The DNA for the CDR3 is TGCGCCAGCAGCTTGGAACAGCGAGCCTCCTACAATGAGCAGTTCTTC. Translating gives CASSLEQRASYNEQFF.